The 19 T cell receptor beta chains given below trace back to one sample, sequenced in a study of T cell responses to AZD1222 COVID-19 vaccine. Sequencing used immunoSEQ multiplex PCR; TCRdb keeps in-frame clones, though not all of them. The table records about 120,000 clones, 92% of them present only once. The specimen comprised peripheral blood, sampled on day 0 of AZD1222 vaccination. The source is an adult in good health.

This rearrangement joins TRBV19 to TRBJ1-2; D might be TRBD1 (6 bases). Trimming removed 5 bases at V and 5 bases at J, with 21 bases between. This CDR3 spans 16 amino acids. From germline, CDR1 is LNHDA and CDR2 SQIVND (reference sequence). This CDR3 reads CASSPQQGGYTYGYTF. The CDR3 region has the DNA TGTGCCAGTAGTCCCCAACAGGGAGGCTACACGTATGGCTACACCTTC.

The chain joins TRBV28 to TRBJ2-7; no clear D gene. With 6 bases removed from V and 0 bases from J, the gap between germline ends came to 9 bases. CDR3 length equals 13 residues. Per germline, CDR1 MDHEN and CDR2 SYDVKM. The CDR3 is CASRVSSSYEQYF. The CDR3 DNA sequence: TGTGCCAGCAGGGTCTCTAGCTCCTACGAGCAGTACTTC.

The chain has TRBV27 and TRBJ1-1, with D possibly being TRBD1 (5 bases). Looked up from germline, CDR1 is MNHEY and CDR2 is SMNVEV (reference sequence). CDR3 length equals 15 residues. V was clipped by 4 bases and J by 6 bases, with 18 bases between them. The CDR3 DNA reads TGTGCCAGCAGTTCAAACCGGGACCAAGGGGCTGAAGCTTTCTTT. Amino acid sequence: CASSSNRDQGAEAFF.

The V and J genes are TRBV19 and TRBJ1-4, with D possibly being TRBD1 (6 bases). CDR3 size: 14 residues. The V gene lost 6 bases and the J gene lost 4 bases, with 12 bases spanning the gap. Per the germline V gene, CDR1 is LNHDA and CDR2 is SQIVND (reference sequence). CDR3 DNA: TGTGCCAGTAGACTGACAGGCGGTAATGAAAAACTGTTTTTT. This codes for CASRLTGGNEKLFF.

The V gene is TRBV2, the J gene TRBJ1-2; tentative D call: TRBD1 (5 bases). This CDR3 has 13 amino acids. From germline, CDR1 is SNHLY and CDR2 FYNNEI. V shed 7 bases and J shed 7 bases, with 16 bases lying between them. CDR3 DNA sequence: TGTGCCAGCACTTTCGGGGGTGCAACTGGCTACACCTTC. This gives the protein CASTFGGATGYTF.

The rearrangement uses TRBV19 and TRBJ1-3, with no clear D. Trimming shortened V by 3 bases and J by 6 bases, and 12 bases separated the two germline ends. Germline V CDR1 and CDR2: LNHDA, SQIVND (reference sequence). The CDR3 is 14 amino acids. The DNA for the CDR3 is TGTGCCAGTAGTATCAGAACCTGGGAAAACACCATATATTTT. Protein: CASSIRTWENTIYF.

V is TRBV15 and J is TRBJ1-3, with D tentatively TRBD1 (6 bases). The CDR3 totals 15 residues. In germline, CDR1 is LNHNV, CDR2 YYDKDF (reference sequence). Trimming left V 3 bases short and J 0 bases short, with 9 bases between. The DNA for the CDR3 is TGTGCCACCAGCAGCGGGACAAGCTCTGGAAACACCATATATTTT. Translating it yields CATSSGTSSGNTIYF.

The table lists this clone with a few counts. The chain recombines TRBV4-3 with TRBJ1-4; D is unresolved. Germline V gene lookup returns CDR1 LGHNA and CDR2 YSLEER. The CDR3 is 15 amino acids. Deletions cut 0 bases from V and 5 bases from J, with 10 bases between. The CDR3 DNA sequence: TGCGCCAGCAGCCAAGACCGAGCAAGAAATGAAAAACTGTTTTTT. It encodes CASSQDRARNEKLFF.

The chain carries TRBV7-9 and TRBJ1-4, with D uncertain. The CDR3 has 14 amino acids. The V gene's germline CDR1 is SEHNR and CDR2 FQNEAQ (reference sequence). Trimming removed 2 bases from V and 4 bases from J, with 8 bases in between. The CDR3 bases are TGTGCCAGCAGCTTAATGATGGATAATGAAAAACTGTTTTTT. Its protein is CASSLMMDNEKLFF.

The chain links TRBV28 to TRBJ1-2; D is undetermined. Trimming left V 7 bases short and J 4 bases short, with 13 bases between. The CDR3 contains 13 residues. Looked up from germline, CDR1 is MDHEN and CDR2 is SYDVKM. In DNA form, the CDR3 reads TGTGCCAGCACCCCCGGGCAATTCTATGGCTACACCTTC. It yields the protein CASTPGQFYGYTF.

The rearrangement joins TRBV7-9 to TRBJ1-1; D gene unclear. Germline-derived CDR1 and CDR2 are SEHNR and FQNEAQ (reference sequence). CDR3 length: 15 amino acids. Trimming took 3 bases from V and 0 from J, leaving 11 bases between them. CDR3 nucleotide sequence: TGTGCCAGCAGCTTTATAGGTGCGATGAACACTGAAGCTTTCTTT. It is translated as CASSFIGAMNTEAFF.

The V call is TRBV15, the J call TRBJ1-6; D is perhaps TRBD1 (6 bases). Trimming cost V 1 base and J 9 bases, with 10 bases left between them. Germline CDR1 and CDR2: LNHNV and YYDKDF (reference sequence). This CDR3 contains 14 residues. The CDR3 nucleotides read TGTGCCACCAGCAGAGGGACAGAGGGTTCACCCCTCCACTTT. It codes for CATSRGTEGSPLHF.

V usage is TRBV14 and J usage is TRBJ2-1, with 16 nucleotides matching TRBD2. This CDR3 comprises 16 residues. The V gene end was trimmed by 3 bases and the J gene end by 12 bases; junction bases not matched to a gene: 8. CDR1 is SGHDN, CDR2 FVKESK, per germline. CDR3 DNA: TGTGCCAGCAGCCACCCGGGACTAGCGGGAGGGCCCCTGCAGTTCTTC. Protein product: CASSHPGLAGGPLQFF.

CDR3 sequence reads: CATSPVTYAGYGYTF. The CDR3, as DNA: TGTGCCACCAGCCCTGTGACCTACGCAGGCTATGGCTACACCTTC. This chain links TRBV15 with TRBJ1-2; D not certain. The germline V and J ends were trimmed by 5 bases and 4 bases, with 17 bases remaining between them. From germline, CDR1 is LNHNV and CDR2 YYDKDF (reference sequence). The CDR3 totals 15 residues. Full variable domain (rest looked up from reference TRBV15 and TRBJ1-2): DAMVIQNPRYQVTQFGKPVTLSCSQTLNHNVMYWYQQKSSQAPKLLFHYYDKDFNNEADTPDNFQSRRPNTSFCFLDIRSPGLGDTAMYLCATSPVTYAGYGYTFGSGTRLTVV.

The genes are TRBV6-2 or TRBV6-3 and TRBJ1-1, with 9 bases that match TRBD1. Trimming removed 0 bases from V and 6 bases from J; junction bases left unmatched: 5. The CDR3 totals 15 residues. The germline gives CDR1 MNHEY, CDR2 SVGEGT. DNA for the CDR3: TGTGCCAGCAGTTACTCGGACAGGGGCGGACCTGAAGCTTTCTTT. Its translation: CASSYSDRGGPEAFF.

This clone was counted only a few times. CDR3 sequence: CASSFSGFGSPLHF. CDR3 coding DNA: TGTGCCAGCAGCTTCTCAGGGTTCGGTTCGCCCCTCCACTTT. J is TRBJ1-6 and V is TRBV11-2; maybe TRBD1 (5 bases). This CDR3 is 14 amino acids long. The germline gives CDR1 SGHAT, CDR2 FQNNGV. The V gene lost 3 bases and the J gene lost 13 bases, with 16 bases spanning the gap.

In this sample, this clone turned up once. The J gene is TRBJ2-5, the V gene TRBV7-2; D might be TRBD2 (6 bases). The CDR3 sequence is 16 residues long. The germline V and J ends were trimmed by 5 bases and 2 bases, with 18 bases remaining between them. CDR1 is SGHTA and CDR2 is FQGNSA in the germline V gene. CDR3 coding DNA: TGTGCCAGCAGCCTGTGGCGGGGCCGACTTCAAGAGACCCAGTACTTC. It translates to CASSLWRGRLQETQYF.

This clone was found a few times. This chain links TRBV6-2 or TRBV6-3 with TRBJ2-7; D not resolved. Germline loops: CDR1 MNHEY, CDR2 SVGEGT. Trimming cost V 2 bases and J 4 bases, with 12 bases left between them. This CDR3 has 14 residues. This CDR3 reads CASSYGADVYEQYF. DNA for the CDR3: TGTGCCAGCAGTTACGGTGCCGACGTTTACGAGCAGTACTTC.

This clone was detected only once. The gene calls are TRBV4-3 and TRBJ1-4, with TRBD1 identical over 12 bases. The CDR3 runs to 17 residues. CDR1 is LGHNA and CDR2 is YSLEER in the germline V gene. J gave up 7 bases and V 0 bases, and 6 bases lay outside the gene matches. This CDR3 reads CASSQDSLGQGAEKLFF. CDR3 DNA: TGCGCCAGCAGCCAAGATAGTCTGGGACAGGGGGCTGAAAAACTGTTTTTT.